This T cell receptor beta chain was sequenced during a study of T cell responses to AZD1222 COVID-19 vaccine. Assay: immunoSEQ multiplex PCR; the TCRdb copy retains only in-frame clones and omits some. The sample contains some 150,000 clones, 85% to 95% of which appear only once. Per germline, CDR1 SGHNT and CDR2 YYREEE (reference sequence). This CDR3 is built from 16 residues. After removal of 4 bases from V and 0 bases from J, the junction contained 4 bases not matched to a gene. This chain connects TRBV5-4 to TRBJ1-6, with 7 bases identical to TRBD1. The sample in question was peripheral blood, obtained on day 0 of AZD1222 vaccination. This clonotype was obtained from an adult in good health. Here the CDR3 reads CASSQDRSSYNSPLHF. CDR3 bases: TGTGCCAGCAGCCAGGACAGGAGCTCCTATAATTCACCCCTCCACTTT.